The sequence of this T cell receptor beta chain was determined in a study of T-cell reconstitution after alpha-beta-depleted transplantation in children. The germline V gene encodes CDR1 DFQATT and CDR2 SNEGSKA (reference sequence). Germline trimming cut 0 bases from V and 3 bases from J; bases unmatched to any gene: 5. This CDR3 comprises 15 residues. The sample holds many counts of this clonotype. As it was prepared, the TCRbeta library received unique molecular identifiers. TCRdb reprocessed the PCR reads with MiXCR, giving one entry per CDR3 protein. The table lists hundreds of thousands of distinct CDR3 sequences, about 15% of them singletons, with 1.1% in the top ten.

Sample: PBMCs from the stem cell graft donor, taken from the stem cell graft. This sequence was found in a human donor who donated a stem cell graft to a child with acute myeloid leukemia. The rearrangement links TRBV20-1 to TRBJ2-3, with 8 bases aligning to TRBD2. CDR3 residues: CSARDLVAGTDTQYF. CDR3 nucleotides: TGCAGTGCTAGAGATCTAGTAGCGGGGACAGATACGCAGTATTTT.